This entry features one TCR beta chain sequence. The data were obtained in a study of shared clonotypes between healthy human individuals. Produced via immunoSEQ multiplex PCR; TCRdb's table is partial and in-frame only. The sample has under 650,000 clones, 96% seen once. This TCR was sampled from a woman in her thirties in good health. The specimen was naive CD4+ T cells sorted from blood. Documented subset: CD45RA+ positively selected.

CDR3 bases: TGTGCCAGCAGTGCCGGGACAGGGCCCTTTGGCTATGGCTACACCTTC. Residues: CASSAGTGPFGYGYTF. The chain employs TRBV2 and TRBJ1-2, with TRBD1 matching 9 bases. V shed 4 bases and J 4 bases; nucleotides not matched to a gene: 10. Looked up from germline, CDR1 is SNHLY and CDR2 is FYNNEI. The CDR3 length is 16 residues.